This is a list of T cell receptor beta chains from one sample in a study of blood T cell repertoires in COVID-19. Generated by immunoSEQ multiplex PCR, the TCRdb table keeps only in-frame clones and is missing some. Of roughly 570,000 clones listed, about 88% are singletons. The material sequenced was peripheral blood. The source is a woman in her fifties or sixties with COVID-19, enrolled during active disease. Both conserved end residues are part of each CDR3. A D gene is named only where the DNA matches it firmly. Not every row has a clone size; where given, it reads once, few, many or a size class.

clone size	J gene	V gene	D gene	CDR3 DNA	CDR3 protein
NA	TRBJ1-3	TRBV6-6	TRBD1	TGTGCCAGCAGTTACGGCAGGGGGCATGGAAACACCATATATTTT	CASSYGRGHGNTIYF
once	TRBJ2-1	TRBV11-2	TRBD2	TGTGCCAGCAGCTTCCGGGGGGGCCGCGGTGAGCAGTTCTTC	CASSFRGGRGEQFF
NA	TRBJ2-2	TRBV7-3	NA	TGTGCCAGCAGCCCAGGCAGGGTGGGCGGGGAGCTGTTTTTT	CASSPGRVGGELFF
NA	TRBJ1-2	TRBV18	NA	TGTGCCAGCTCACCGAACATCCCGGGTAAGGTCGCCAAAAACTATGGCTACACCTTC	CASSPNIPGKVAKNYGYTF
NA	TRBJ2-1	TRBV27	TRBD1	TGTGCCAGCAGTCAAGAACAGGGGGCTAATGAGCAGTTCTTC	CASSQEQGANEQFF
NA	TRBJ1-5	TRBV19	TRBD1	TGTGCCAGTAGTGTACAGGGGTTCCGGGCTCAGCCCCAGCATTTT	CASSVQGFRAQPQHF
NA	TRBJ1-5	TRBV9	TRBD1	TGTGCCAGCAGCACGGGACAGGGGAATCAGCCCCAGCATTTT	CASSTGQGNQPQHF
NA	TRBJ1-1	TRBV9	TRBD1	TGTGCCAGCAGCCCCCGGGACAGGGACCCTGAAGCTTTCTTT	CASSPRDRDPEAFF
NA	TRBJ1-4	TRBV4-1	NA	TGCGCCAGCAGCCAAGGGCGACGAGGGTCGAATGAAAAACTGTTTTTT	CASSQGRRGSNEKLFF
NA	TRBJ2-3	TRBV11-2	TRBD2	TGTGCCAGCAGCTTGTGGGCGGGGGAGGTCACAGATACGCAGTATTTT	CASSLWAGEVTDTQYF
once	TRBJ1-1	TRBV5-1	TRBD1	TGCGCCAGCAGCCCCTTTTCCGGACCGGGACAGGGGGGTACTGAAGCTTTCTTT	CASSPFSGPGQGGTEAFF
NA	TRBJ2-2	TRBV4-2	NA	TGTGCCAGCAGCCAAGACGGGCGGGTCCCCACGAACACCGGGGAGCTGTTTTTT	CASSQDGRVPTNTGELFF
NA	TRBJ2-7	TRBV19	TRBD1	TGTGCCAGTAGGAACCGGGACAGGGGTGACTACGAGCAGTACTTC	CASRNRDRGDYEQYF
NA	TRBJ2-1	TRBV15	TRBD2	TGTGCCACCAGCTTGGGACTAGTAGGGCCAAACAATGAGCAGTTCTTC	CATSLGLVGPNNEQFF
NA	TRBJ2-7	TRBV20-1	NA	TGCAGTGCTAGACCAGCCTACGAGCAGTACTTC	CSARPAYEQYF
NA	TRBJ1-6	TRBV5-1	NA	TGCGCCAGCAGCTTGGGACGGGGGGATTCACCCCTCCACTTT	CASSLGRGDSPLHF
few	TRBJ1-2	TRBV5-1	NA	TGCGCCAGCAGCCCGTCGACGACAGTGTCTAACTATGGCTACACCTTC	CASSPSTTVSNYGYTF
NA	TRBJ1-4	TRBV19	NA	TGTGCCAGTAGAACGGCGGAGACTAATGAAAAACTGTTTTTT	CASRTAETNEKLFF
NA	TRBJ2-1	TRBV13	NA	TGTGCCAGCAGCTCCGACAATGAGCAGTTCTTC	CASSSDNEQFF
NA	TRBJ1-5	TRBV6-6	NA	TGTGCCAGCAGCTTCGGGATGAACAATCAGCCCCAGCATTTT	CASSFGMNNQPQHF
NA	TRBJ2-1	TRBV3-1/TRBV3-2	TRBD2	TGTGCCAGCAGCTTGACCCGGGGGGGACGAGAGCAGTTCTTC	CASSLTRGGREQFF
NA	TRBJ2-3	TRBV24-1	NA	TGTGCCACCAGTGATAGGGGGGACAGTGGTCCAGATACGCAGTATTTT	CATSDRGDSGPDTQYF
NA	TRBJ1-2	TRBV28	NA	TGTGCCAGCAGTTTAGGCGGCAGCTCGGATGGCTACACCTTC	CASSLGGSSDGYTF
NA	TRBJ2-7	TRBV29-1	NA	TGCAGCGTTACCGGTGCGGCAGCTAACTACGAGCAGTACTTC	CSVTGAAANYEQYF
NA	TRBJ1-1	TRBV6-1	NA	TGTGCCATACTGGAGGGGCCCGACACTGAAGCTTTCTTT	CAILEGPDTEAFF
NA	TRBJ1-5	TRBV28	NA	TGTGCCAGCAGTTTGACATTAGGACAGCCCCAGCATTTT	CASSLTLGQPQHF
NA	TRBJ2-7	TRBV4-1	TRBD1	TGCGCCAGCAGCCCGGGACAGGGTACCTACGAGCAGTACTTC	CASSPGQGTYEQYF
NA	TRBJ2-1	TRBV15	TRBD2	TGTGAGGGGAGGGGACTAGCCTACAATGAGCAGTTCTTC	CEGRGLAYNEQFF
NA	TRBJ2-2	TRBV30	TRBD1	TGTGCCTGGAGTTCACACCGGGACAGGGGGCTGTTTTTT	CAWSSHRDRGLFF
NA	TRBJ2-1	TRBV7-8	TRBD2	TGTGCCAGCAGCTCCGGACTAGCTTACAATGAGCAGTTCTTC	CASSSGLAYNEQFF
once	TRBJ1-3	TRBV5-1	TRBD1	TGCGCCAGCAGCTCCCGGACAGGGGGCTCTGGAAACACCATATATTTT	CASSSRTGGSGNTIYF
NA	TRBJ2-3	TRBV19	NA	TGTGCCAGTAGTTCCACTACCCCGGGGGATACGCAGTATTTT	CASSSTTPGDTQYF
few	TRBJ2-1	TRBV9	TRBD2	TGTGCCAGCAGCCCCACCTCGGGGACTAGCCCCCTTCCATACAATGAGCAGTTCTTC	CASSPTSGTSPLPYNEQFF
NA	TRBJ1-6	TRBV5-1	TRBD1	TGCGCCAGCAGCCTCAACAGGGGCCTCACTACTAGGGGGAATTCACCCCTCCACTTT	CASSLNRGLTTRGNSPLHF
NA	TRBJ1-2	TRBV5-1	TRBD1	TGCGCCAGCAGCGGAGACAGGGGATTGAGTGGCTACACCTTC	CASSGDRGLSGYTF
NA	TRBJ2-7	TRBV7-8	TRBD2	TGTGCCAGCAGCCCACTAGCGCTCTCCTACGAGCAGTACTTC	CASSPLALSYEQYF
NA	TRBJ1-1	TRBV9	NA	TGTGCCAGCAGCGCCTCGTACACTAAGAACACTGAAGCTTTCTTT	CASSASYTKNTEAFF
NA	TRBJ1-1	TRBV19	NA	TGTGCCAGTGGTTGGGTTGGGGGCGGAACTGAAGCTTTCTTT	CASGWVGGGTEAFF
NA	TRBJ1-5	TRBV12-3/TRBV12-4	NA	TGTGCCAGCAGTTTCCCCAATGAGCCCCAGCATTTT	CASSFPNEPQHF
NA	TRBJ2-7	TRBV3-1/TRBV3-2	NA	TGTGCCAGCAGCCCCTCCAGGGGAAGGAGTGGACAGCCGACCTACGAGCAGTACTTC	CASSPSRGRSGQPTYEQYF
once	TRBJ2-1	TRBV30	NA	TGTGCCTGGATTAGCGGAAGCTCCTACAATGAGCAGTTCTTC	CAWISGSSYNEQFF
NA	TRBJ1-1	TRBV10-3	NA	TGTGCCATCAGTGAGTCAACCAGGGCCGGGAACACTGAAGCTTTCTTT	CAISESTRAGNTEAFF
NA	TRBJ1-6	TRBV5-1	NA	TGCGCCAGCAGCATCAATAATTCACCCCTCCACTTT	CASSINNSPLHF
many	TRBJ1-6	TRBV15	TRBD1	TGTGCCACCAGCAGTCAGGGGACAGGGTCACCCCTCCACTTT	CATSSQGTGSPLHF
NA	TRBJ1-6	TRBV6-5	TRBD1	TGTGCCAGCTGGGACAGGCCCTCCTATAATTCACCCCTCCACTTT	CASWDRPSYNSPLHF
NA	TRBJ1-4	TRBV28	TRBD1	TGTGCCAGCGGGGACAGGGTAGATGAAAAACTGTTTTTT	CASGDRVDEKLFF
NA	TRBJ2-3	TRBV12-3/TRBV12-4	TRBD2	TGTGCCAGCACTCGCGGGGGAGATACGCAGTATTTT	CASTRGGDTQYF
few	TRBJ2-6	TRBV27	NA	TGTGCCAGCAGTTTCGACATGATGGGTGCCAACGTCCTGACTTTC	CASSFDMMGANVLTF
NA	TRBJ2-2	TRBV24-1	NA	TGTGCCACCAGTGGGGGACAGAACACCGGGGAGCTGTTTTTT	CATSGGQNTGELFF
NA	TRBJ2-7	TRBV5-1	TRBD1	TGCGCCAGCAGCTTGCACAGGGGTTACGAGCAGTACTTC	CASSLHRGYEQYF
NA	TRBJ1-1	TRBV12-3/TRBV12-4	TRBD1	TGTGCCAGCAGTGCCCCGTCGGACAGGGCTTCTTTCTTT	CASSAPSDRASFF
few	TRBJ1-2	TRBV18	NA	TGTGCCAGCTCTTGGCAGCGGGAAGAAGGCTACACCTTC	CASSWQREEGYTF
NA	TRBJ1-1	TRBV18	NA	TGTGCCAGCTCACCAGGATCGGTCACAAGCGTTGCTGAAGCTTTCTTT	CASSPGSVTSVAEAFF
NA	TRBJ2-5	TRBV5-6	TRBD2	TGTGCCAGCAGCTTGGCGGGGGGAGTGGAGACCCAGTACTTC	CASSLAGGVETQYF
NA	TRBJ2-1	TRBV7-2	TRBD2	TGTGCCAGCAGCTTGGGACCCGGGGGGGTCAATGAGCAGTTCTTC	CASSLGPGGVNEQFF
NA	TRBJ1-6	TRBV2	NA	TGTGCCAGCAGTGAATTGGGGGCCCGAGGGTTGAATTCACCCCTCCACTTT	CASSELGARGLNSPLHF
NA	TRBJ2-1	TRBV11-2	TRBD2	TGTGCCAGCAGCTTAGTAGCGGGGGGGTTTCGGGAGCAGTTCTTC	CASSLVAGGFREQFF
NA	TRBJ2-1	TRBV5-1	NA	TGCGCCAGCAGCTTGGGTACTGCGAATGAGCAGTTCTTC	CASSLGTANEQFF
NA	TRBJ1-2	TRBV19	TRBD1	TGTGCCAGCGCCTCAACAGGGGGCGCAGGCTATGGCTACACCTTC	CASASTGGAGYGYTF